The 31 T cell receptor beta chains in this list originate from one sample, sequenced in a study of shared clonotypes between healthy human individuals. Clones were read by immunoSEQ multiplex PCR, and TCRdb kept only the in-frame ones, dropping some. This table holds around 2,000,000 clones, approximately 94% found once. As defined, naive CD8 cells were CD45RO-negative and positively selected for CCR7, with terminally differentiated effector memory CD45RA+ cells excluded. Material: naive CD8+ T cells sorted from blood. The receptor set was obtained from a man between 18 and 35 years old in good health.

This sequence joins TRBV9 and TRBJ2-7, with D possibly called TRBD1 or TRBD2 (5 bases each). V shed 3 bases and J shed 3 bases, with 13 bases lying between them. Germline CDR1 is SGDLS and CDR2 is YYNGEE. The CDR3 has 14 residues. The CDR3 is CASSAGRPNYEQYF. Written as DNA, the CDR3 is TGTGCCAGCAGCGCGGGGCGGCCAAACTACGAGCAGTACTTC.

This clone was seen only once. The gene calls are TRBV9 and TRBJ2-7; D unresolved. The V gene lost 2 bases and the J gene lost 2 bases, with 11 bases spanning the gap. From germline, CDR1 is SGDLS and CDR2 YYNGEE. CDR3 size: 14 residues. For the CDR3, the DNA is TGTGCCAGCAGCGTTTCCGACTCACCCTACGAGCAGTACTTC. This translates into CASSVSDSPYEQYF.

The chain is built from TRBV4-3 and TRBJ2-7, with 10 nucleotides matching TRBD2. Germline lookup yields CDR1 LGHNA and CDR2 YSLEER. J was trimmed by 3 bases and V by 2 bases; bases with no gene match: 4. The CDR3 runs 15 residues. The CDR3 here is CASSQMTSGLYEQYF. CDR3 nucleotide sequence: TGCGCCAGCAGCCAAATGACTAGCGGGCTCTACGAGCAGTACTTC.

The chain joins TRBV9 to TRBJ1-1, with D tentatively TRBD1 (6 bases). There are 16 residues in the CDR3. From germline, CDR1 is SGDLS and CDR2 YYNGEE. V was clipped by 4 bases and J by 0 bases, with 16 bases between them. The CDR3 bases are TGTGCCAGCAGCCCTTCCGGACAGCCCATGAACACTGAAGCTTTCTTT. Protein product: CASSPSGQPMNTEAFF.

This chain uses TRBV6-1 with TRBJ2-7; weak D call: TRBD2 (5 bases). The CDR3 runs to 12 residues. Trimming shortened V by 3 bases and J by 12 bases, and 15 bases separated the two germline ends. Germline CDR1 reads MNHNS; CDR2 reads SASEGT. The CDR3 DNA reads TGTGCCAGCAGTGATACAACGCCACGGGGGTACTTC. Its translation: CASSDTTPRGYF.

The rearrangement links TRBV7-9 to TRBJ2-7, with D possibly TRBD1 on 6 matching bases. Germline loops: CDR1 SEHNR, CDR2 FQNEAQ (reference sequence). The CDR3 extends over 12 amino acids. Trimming removed 7 bases from V and 2 bases from J, with 9 bases in between. CDR3: CASTPGAYEQYF. The CDR3 bases are TGTGCCAGCACCCCAGGGGCCTACGAGCAGTACTTC.

This chain uses TRBV4-1 with TRBJ1-4; TRBD1 matches 7 bases. V lost 3 bases to trimming and J lost 15 bases; unmatched junction nucleotides: 10. The CDR3 extends over 13 amino acids. CDR1 MGHRA and CDR2 YSYEKL come from the germline V gene. DNA of the CDR3: TGCGCCAGCAGCCATCGCCAGGGGGTAGAATTGTTTTTT. Its translation is CASSHRQGVELFF.

This chain links TRBV7-6 with TRBJ2-6; D could derive from TRBD1 or TRBD2 (6 bases each). Between the trimmed V and J ends, which lost 3 bases and 2 bases, there was a span of 17 bases. Germline V gene data show CDR1 as SGHVS and CDR2 as FNYEAQ. CDR3 length: 18 amino acids. CDR3 protein: CASSFPTGAEAGANVLTF. The CDR3 nucleotides read TGTGCCAGCAGCTTCCCAACGGGGGCTGAGGCTGGGGCCAACGTCCTGACTTTC.

V gene TRBV7-9 combines with J gene TRBJ2-3; D gene unclear. The CDR3 has 11 amino acids. From germline, CDR1 is SEHNR and CDR2 FQNEAQ (reference sequence). The CDR3 reads CVTHVTDTQYF. DNA of the CDR3: TGTGTCACGCACGTGACAGATACGCAGTATTTT. The full variable domain, with the rest looked up from reference TRBV7-9 and TRBJ2-3, is DTGVSQNPRHKITKRGQNVTFRCDPISEHNRLYWYRQTLGQGPEFLTYFQNEAQLEKSRLLSDRFSAERPKGSFSTLEIQRTEQGDSAMYLCVTHVTDTQYFGPGTRLTVL.

The rearrangement links TRBV25-1 to TRBJ1-1; 7 positions match TRBD1. The CDR3 extends over 15 amino acids. The germline gives CDR1 MGHDK, CDR2 SYGVNS. V was clipped by 2 bases and J by 3 bases; unmatched bases: 6. CDR3: CASSEQQGRDTEAFF. The DNA for the CDR3 is TGTGCCAGCAGTGAACAACAGGGGAGGGACACTGAAGCTTTCTTT.

The chain joins TRBV5-3 to TRBJ2-7, with D possibly being TRBD1 (7 bases). TRBV5-3 is known as an ORF, though its function is uncertain. The CDR3 contains 15 residues. V gave up 2 bases and J gave up 2 bases, with 14 bases separating them. The CDR3 loop reads CARSFRGTETYEQYF. DNA of the CDR3: TGTGCCAGAAGCTTTCGCGGGACAGAAACCTACGAGCAGTACTTC.

In DNA, the CDR3 is TGTGCCAGCAGCCACAGTCCCGGCTACGAGCAGTACTTC. It encodes CASSHSPGYEQYF. The genes are TRBV14 and TRBJ2-7; no clear D gene. The CDR3 is 13 residues long. Germline V gives CDR1 SGHDN, CDR2 FVKESK. Trimming took off 3 bases at V and 3 bases at J, with 9 bases between the two ends.

This rearrangement joins TRBV4-1 to TRBJ2-3; 7 bases are a match to TRBD1. Germline-derived CDR1 and CDR2 are MGHRA and YSYEKL. The CDR3 is 15 amino acids. The J segment lost 4 bases and the V segment lost 6 bases, leaving 10 bases of the junction unmatched. CDR3 loop: CASSHRGSLADTQYF. The CDR3 nucleotides read TGCGCCAGCAGTCACAGGGGCAGCCTTGCAGATACGCAGTATTTT.

The chain is built from TRBV28 and TRBJ2-7; TRBD1 might be the D (5 bases). The CDR3 totals 14 residues. The V gene lost 4 bases and the J gene lost 5 bases, with 15 bases spanning the gap. Germline CDR1 MDHEN, CDR2 SYDVKM. The CDR3 nucleotides read TGTGCCAGCAGTTCCCCAGGGTCACACGACGAGCAGTACTTC. It specifies CASSSPGSHDEQYF. The full variable domain, rest sourced from reference TRBV28 and TRBJ2-7, is DVKVTQSSRYLVKRTGEKVFLECVQDMDHENMFWYRQDPGLGLRLIYFSYDVKMKEKGDIPEGYSVSREKKERFSLILESASTNQTSMYLCASSSPGSHDEQYFGPGTRLTVT.

V and J are TRBV7-9 and TRBJ2-1, with unresolved D. The CDR3 totals 15 residues. V lost 5 bases and J 0 bases, leaving 11 bases between the germline ends. Per the germline V gene, CDR1 is SEHNR and CDR2 is FQNEAQ (reference sequence). The DNA for the CDR3 is TGTGCCAGCAGCGGGATCGACACCTCCTACAATGAGCAGTTCTTC. As protein: CASSGIDTSYNEQFF.

The chain employs TRBV7-9 and TRBJ2-2; D possibly matches TRBD1 or TRBD2 (6 bases each). V was trimmed by 6 bases and J by 4 bases, leaving 15 bases between them. This CDR3 comprises 15 residues. Germline CDR1 SEHNR, CDR2 FQNEAQ (reference sequence). The CDR3 spells CASRSAGGGTGELFF. For the CDR3, the DNA is TGTGCCAGCAGATCTGCCGGGGGCGGCACCGGGGAGCTGTTTTTT.

This sequence joins TRBV6-4 and TRBJ1-1; 8 bases line up with TRBD1. V lost 2 bases, J lost 5 bases, and 7 bases stayed unmatched. The germline gives CDR1 MRHNA, CDR2 SNTAGT. The CDR3 is 15 residues long. CDR3 coding DNA: TGTGCCAGCAGTGACATGGCAGGGGGCATGACTGAAGCTTTCTTT. Encoded protein: CASSDMAGGMTEAFF.

The chain combines TRBV2 with TRBJ2-1, with 9 nucleotides matching TRBD2. The CDR3 covers 15 residues. Germline assignment: CDR1 SNHLY and CDR2 FYNNEI. After removal of 7 bases from V and 5 bases from J, the junction contained 9 bases not matched to a gene. This chain's CDR3 is CASIVQAGGHNEQFF. The CDR3 DNA reads TGTGCCAGCATCGTTCAAGCGGGGGGACACAATGAGCAGTTCTTC.

This clone was counted a single time. The chain uses TRBV29-1 and TRBJ2-5; D possibly uses TRBD1 or TRBD2 (5 bases each). This CDR3 comprises 13 residues. V was pared by 4 bases and J by 3 bases, with 12 bases between. Looked up from germline, CDR1 is SQVTM and CDR2 is ANQGSEA. The CDR3 nucleotides are TGCAGCGTTGGGATGCAGGGAGAAGAGACCCAGTACTTC. This translates into CSVGMQGEETQYF.

This chain joins TRBV27 and TRBJ2-7; 7 nucleotides agree with TRBD2. This CDR3 has 15 amino acids. The ends lost 7 bases at V and 7 bases at J; junction bases unmatched: 16. Germline V gives CDR1 MNHEY, CDR2 SMNVEV (reference sequence). The CDR3 DNA reads as TGTGCCAGCACCGGTACACCATGGGGGGGTGCTGAGCAGTACTTC. It translates to CASTGTPWGGAEQYF.

V and J are TRBV4-1 and TRBJ1-2, with D possibly TRBD1 on 5 matching bases. CDR1 is MGHRA and CDR2 is YSYEKL in the germline V gene. Trimming stripped 0 bases from V and 2 bases from J, with 16 bases between. The CDR3 loop spans 17 amino acids. In DNA, the CDR3 is TGCGCCAGCAGCCAAGAAGGGGTCGAGGCACTAAACTATGGCTACACCTTC. This sequence encodes CASSQEGVEALNYGYTF.

This CDR3 reads CASSLWLQETQYF. CDR3 bases: TGCGCCAGCAGCTTGTGGCTCCAAGAGACCCAGTACTTC. This chain joins TRBV5-1 and TRBJ2-5; no firm D call. CDR3 length: 13 amino acids. The germline V gene has CDR1 SGHRS and CDR2 YFSETQ. V lost 1 base and J lost 1, with 5 bases in between.

This clone was recorded only once. The genes are TRBV4-3 and TRBJ1-1; tentatively, D is TRBD1 (6 bases). Looked up from germline, CDR1 is LGHNA and CDR2 is YSLEER. The CDR3 runs to 15 residues. Trimming cost V 4 bases and J 4 bases, with 16 bases left between them. The CDR3 spells CASSPWTEGSTEAFF. In DNA, the CDR3 is TGCGCCAGCAGCCCTTGGACAGAAGGAAGCACTGAAGCTTTCTTT.

This chain joins TRBV13 and TRBJ1-2; TRBD1 is a possible D gene (5 bases). V lost 6 bases and J lost 3, with 11 bases in between. The CDR3 has 13 amino acids. The V gene's germline CDR1 is PRHDT and CDR2 FYEKMQ (reference sequence). CDR3 sequence: CASSVRVDYGYTF. DNA for the CDR3: TGTGCCAGCAGTGTCAGGGTAGACTATGGCTACACCTTC.

A word on this clone: This sample includes further DNA sequences coding for the same CDR3. This rearrangement joins TRBV4-1 to TRBJ1-1, with D unclear. Germline CDR1 MGHRA, CDR2 YSYEKL. V was trimmed by 4 bases and J by 0 bases, leaving 6 bases between them. This CDR3 has 13 amino acids. CDR3 nucleotides: TGCGCCAGCAGCCGGGGTATGAACACTGAAGCTTTCTTT. This encodes CASSRGMNTEAFF.

The chain is built from TRBV7-2 and TRBJ2-7, with TRBD1 matching 11 bases. CDR1 is SGHTA, CDR2 FQGNSA, per germline. This CDR3 is 14 amino acids long. V was clipped by 5 bases and J by 3 bases; unmatched bases: 3. The CDR3 sequence is CASSQGTGGYEQYF. CDR3 DNA: TGTGCCAGCAGCCAAGGGACAGGGGGCTACGAGCAGTACTTC.

The V and J genes are TRBV5-5 and TRBJ2-7; no firm D call. Germline-derived CDR1 and CDR2 are SGHKS and YYEKEE (reference sequence). V lost 4 bases to trimming and J lost 7 bases, with 9 bases between them. The CDR3 length is 11 residues. The CDR3 nucleotides read TGTGCCAGCAGCCGTCTGGGTGAGCAGTACTTC. It specifies CASSRLGEQYF.

This clone was detected once. The chain is built from TRBV5-1 and TRBJ2-7; D remains unclear. This CDR3 has 15 residues. Trimming removed 4 bases at V and 2 bases at J, with 16 bases between. Germline loops: CDR1 SGHRS, CDR2 YFSETQ. The CDR3 DNA reads as TGCGCCAGCAGCCTCTCCCGGACGGTCCCCTACGAGCAGTACTTC. It is translated as CASSLSRTVPYEQYF. Together with reference TRBV5-1 and TRBJ2-7, the CDR3 gives the full variable domain: KAGVTQTPRYLIKTRGQQVTLSCSPISGHRSVSWYQQTPGQGLQFLFEYFSETQRNKGNFPGRFSGRQFSNSRSEMNVSTLELGDSALYLCASSLSRTVPYEQYFGPGTRLTVT.

This chain joins TRBV4-1 and TRBJ1-2; 9 bases are a match to TRBD1. V shed 3 bases, J shed 7 bases, and the junction held 9 bases outside the gene matches. The germline gives CDR1 MGHRA, CDR2 YSYEKL. CDR3 size: 15 residues. The CDR3 is CASSQPGQGLPGYTF. CDR3 DNA: TGCGCCAGCAGCCAGCCGGGACAGGGTTTGCCTGGCTACACCTTC.

The chain uses TRBV5-6 and TRBJ2-7; no firm D call. CDR3 length equals 14 residues. V gave up 0 bases and J gave up 2 bases, with 9 bases separating them. Germline lookup yields CDR1 SGHDT and CDR2 YYEEEE. This CDR3 is CASSLEQKPYEQYF. CDR3 coding DNA: TGTGCCAGCAGCTTGGAACAGAAGCCCTACGAGCAGTACTTC. The whole variable domain, filled in from reference TRBV5-6 and TRBJ2-7, reads DAGVTQSPTHLIKTRGQQVTLRCSPKSGHDTVSWYQQALGQGPQFIFQYYEEEERQRGNFPDRFSGHQFPNYSSELNVNALLLGDSALYLCASSLEQKPYEQYFGPGTRLTVT.

This sequence joins TRBV27 and TRBJ2-4; 8 bases fit TRBD1. CDR3 length equals 13 residues. V gave up 3 bases and J gave up 6 bases; unmatched junction bases: 1. Germline V lookup: CDR1 MNHEY, CDR2 SMNVEV (reference sequence). CDR3 bases: TGTGCCAGCAGTTTTGACAGGGGAAACATTCAGTACTTC. Protein sequence: CASSFDRGNIQYF.